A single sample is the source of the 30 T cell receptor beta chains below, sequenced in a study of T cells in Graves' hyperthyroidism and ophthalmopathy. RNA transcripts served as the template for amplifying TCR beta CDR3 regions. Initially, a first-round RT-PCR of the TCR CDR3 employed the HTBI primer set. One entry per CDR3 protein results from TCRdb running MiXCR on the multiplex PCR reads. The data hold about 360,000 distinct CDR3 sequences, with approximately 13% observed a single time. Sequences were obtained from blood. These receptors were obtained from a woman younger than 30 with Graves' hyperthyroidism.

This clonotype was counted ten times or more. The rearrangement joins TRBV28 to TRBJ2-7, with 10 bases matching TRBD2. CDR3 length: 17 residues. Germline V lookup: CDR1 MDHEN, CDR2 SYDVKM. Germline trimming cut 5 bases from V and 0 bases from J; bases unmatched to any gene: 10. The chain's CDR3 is CASSPDLTSGTSYEQYF. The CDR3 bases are TGTGCCAGCAGTCCCGACCTTACTAGCGGGACCTCCTACGAGCAGTACTTC.

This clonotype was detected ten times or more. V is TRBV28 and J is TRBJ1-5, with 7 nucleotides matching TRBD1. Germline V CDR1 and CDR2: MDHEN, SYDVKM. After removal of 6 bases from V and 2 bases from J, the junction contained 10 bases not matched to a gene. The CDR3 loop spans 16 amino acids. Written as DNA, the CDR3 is TGTGCCAGCAGCGTACAGGGGAATTCGGGCAATCAGCCCCAGCATTTT. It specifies CASSVQGNSGNQPQHF.

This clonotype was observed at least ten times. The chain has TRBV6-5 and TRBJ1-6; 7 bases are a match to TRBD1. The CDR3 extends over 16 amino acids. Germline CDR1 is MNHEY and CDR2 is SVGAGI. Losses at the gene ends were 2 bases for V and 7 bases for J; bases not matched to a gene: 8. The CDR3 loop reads CASSYGGQSRNSPLHF. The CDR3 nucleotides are TGTGCCAGCAGTTACGGGGGACAGTCTCGCAATTCACCCCTCCACTTT.

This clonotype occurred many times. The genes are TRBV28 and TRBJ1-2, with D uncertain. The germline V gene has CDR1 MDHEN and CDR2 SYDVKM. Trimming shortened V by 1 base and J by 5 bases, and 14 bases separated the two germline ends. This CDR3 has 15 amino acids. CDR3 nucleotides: TGTGCCAGCAGTTTATTGCAGCCTCTCGAATATGGCTACACCTTC. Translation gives CASSLLQPLEYGYTF.

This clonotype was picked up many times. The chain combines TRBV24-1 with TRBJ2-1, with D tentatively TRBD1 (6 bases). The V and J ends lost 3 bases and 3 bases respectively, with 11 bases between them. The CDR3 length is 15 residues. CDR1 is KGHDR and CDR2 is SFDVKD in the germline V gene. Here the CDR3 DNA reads TGTGCCACCAGTGATGTGCAGGGGTTCTACAATGAGCAGTTCTTC. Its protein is CATSDVQGFYNEQFF.

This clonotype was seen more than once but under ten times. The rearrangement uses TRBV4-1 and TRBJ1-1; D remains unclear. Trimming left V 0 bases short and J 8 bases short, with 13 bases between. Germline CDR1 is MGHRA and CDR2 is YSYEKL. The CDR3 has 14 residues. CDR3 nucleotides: TGCGCCAGCAGCCAAGAAACGCTGAGGCCAGAAGCTTTCTTT. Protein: CASSQETLRPEAFF.

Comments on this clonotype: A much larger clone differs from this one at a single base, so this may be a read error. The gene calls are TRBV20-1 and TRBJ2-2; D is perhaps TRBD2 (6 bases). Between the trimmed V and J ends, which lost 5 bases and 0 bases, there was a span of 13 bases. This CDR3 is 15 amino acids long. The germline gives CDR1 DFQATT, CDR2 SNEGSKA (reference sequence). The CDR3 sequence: CSARAREPNTGELFF. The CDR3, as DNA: TGCAGTGCTCGAGCCCGGGAGCCGAACACCGGGGAGCTGTTTTTT.

In DNA form, the CDR3 reads TGTGCCAGCAGTGAAATCGTTGGTTCACCCCTCCACTTT. Residues: CASSEIVGSPLHF. This chain joins TRBV6-1 and TRBJ1-6; D call uncertain. Trimming left V 2 bases short and J 9 bases short, with 8 bases between. Germline V lookup: CDR1 MNHNS, CDR2 SASEGT. This CDR3 is built from 13 residues.

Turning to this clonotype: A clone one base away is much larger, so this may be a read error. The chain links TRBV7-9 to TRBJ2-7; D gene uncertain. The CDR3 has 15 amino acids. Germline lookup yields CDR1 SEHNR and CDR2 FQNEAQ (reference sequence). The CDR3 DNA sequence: TGTCCCAGCAGCTTAGAAGGGATTGGGATCCTTGAGCAGTACTTC. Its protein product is CPSSLEGIGILEQYF.

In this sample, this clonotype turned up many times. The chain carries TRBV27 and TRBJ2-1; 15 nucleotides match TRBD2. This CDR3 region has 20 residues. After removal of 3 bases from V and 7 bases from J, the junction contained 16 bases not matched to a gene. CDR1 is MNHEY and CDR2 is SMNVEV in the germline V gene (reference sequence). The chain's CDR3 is CASSFIGLAGGRDDENEQFF. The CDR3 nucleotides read TGTGCCAGCAGTTTTATTGGACTAGCGGGAGGGCGGGATGACGAGAATGAGCAGTTCTTC.

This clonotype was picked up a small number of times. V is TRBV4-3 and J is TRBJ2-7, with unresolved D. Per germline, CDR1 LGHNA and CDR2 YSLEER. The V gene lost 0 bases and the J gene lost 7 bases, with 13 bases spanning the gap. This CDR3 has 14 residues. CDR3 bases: TGCGCCAGCAGCCAAGACTTACCTATCGGTGAGCAGTACTTC. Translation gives CASSQDLPIGEQYF.

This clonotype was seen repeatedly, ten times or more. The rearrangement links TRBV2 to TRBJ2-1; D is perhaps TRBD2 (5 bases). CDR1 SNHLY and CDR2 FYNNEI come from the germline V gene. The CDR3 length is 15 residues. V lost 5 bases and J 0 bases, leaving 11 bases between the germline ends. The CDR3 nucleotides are TGTGCCAGCAGTTTGTTAGCGAACTCCTACAATGAGCAGTTCTTC. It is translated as CASSLLANSYNEQFF.

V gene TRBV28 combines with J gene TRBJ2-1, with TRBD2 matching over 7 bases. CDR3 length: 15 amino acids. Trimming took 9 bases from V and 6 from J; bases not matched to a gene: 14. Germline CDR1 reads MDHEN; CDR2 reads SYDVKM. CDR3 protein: CASSSPRLAINEQFF. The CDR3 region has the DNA TGTGCCAGTAGCTCTCCCCGACTAGCAATCAATGAGCAGTTCTTC.

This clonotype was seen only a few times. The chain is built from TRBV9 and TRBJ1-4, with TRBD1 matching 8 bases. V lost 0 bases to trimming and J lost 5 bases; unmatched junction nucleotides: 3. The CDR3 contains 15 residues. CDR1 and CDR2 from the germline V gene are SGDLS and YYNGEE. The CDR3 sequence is CASSVGTGKNEKLFF. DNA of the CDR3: TGTGCCAGCAGCGTAGGGACAGGGAAAAATGAAAAACTGTTTTTT.

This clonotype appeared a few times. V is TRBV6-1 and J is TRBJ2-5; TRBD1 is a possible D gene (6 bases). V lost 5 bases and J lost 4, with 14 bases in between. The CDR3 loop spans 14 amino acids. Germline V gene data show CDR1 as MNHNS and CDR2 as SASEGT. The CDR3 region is CASSSGTSPETQYF. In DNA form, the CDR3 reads TGTGCCAGCAGTTCAGGGACATCGCCAGAGACCCAGTACTTC.

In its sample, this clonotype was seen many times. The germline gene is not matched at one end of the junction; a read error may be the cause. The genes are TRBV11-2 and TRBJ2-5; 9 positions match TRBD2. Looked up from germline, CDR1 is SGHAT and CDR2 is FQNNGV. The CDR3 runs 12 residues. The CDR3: CASSLDGLAGHF. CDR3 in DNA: TGTGCCAGCAGCTTAGATGGGCTAGCGGGACACTTC.

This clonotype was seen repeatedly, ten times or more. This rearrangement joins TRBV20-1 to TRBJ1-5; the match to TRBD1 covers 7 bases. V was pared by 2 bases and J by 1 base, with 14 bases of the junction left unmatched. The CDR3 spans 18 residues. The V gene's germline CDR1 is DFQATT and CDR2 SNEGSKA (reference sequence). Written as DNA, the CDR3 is TGCAGTGCTAGAAGGGAGGGGGCCAGGTGGGCCAGCAATCAGCCCCAGCATTTT. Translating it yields CSARREGARWASNQPQHF.

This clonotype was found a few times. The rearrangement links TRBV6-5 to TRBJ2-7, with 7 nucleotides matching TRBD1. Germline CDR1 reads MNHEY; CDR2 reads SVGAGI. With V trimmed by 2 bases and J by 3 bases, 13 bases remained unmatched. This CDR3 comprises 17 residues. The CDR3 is CASSYNPGLGQFYEQYF. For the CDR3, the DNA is TGTGCCAGCAGTTACAACCCTGGCCTGGGACAGTTCTACGAGCAGTACTTC.

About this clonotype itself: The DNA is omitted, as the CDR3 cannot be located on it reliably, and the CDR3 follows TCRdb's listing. CDR3: CASSFYICSALRDSDYEQYF. The chain carries TRBV7-8 and TRBJ2-7; the listed D gene, TRBD1, was not tested against the DNA. The CDR3 adds up to 20 amino acids, both ends counted. The germline CDR1 and CDR2 sequences are SGHVS and FQNEAQ.

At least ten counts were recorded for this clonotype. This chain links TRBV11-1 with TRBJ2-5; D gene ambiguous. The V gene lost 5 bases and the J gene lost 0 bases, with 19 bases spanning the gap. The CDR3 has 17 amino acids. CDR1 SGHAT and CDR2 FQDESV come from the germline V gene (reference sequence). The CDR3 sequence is CASSLDPAGPYQETQYF. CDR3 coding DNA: TGTGCCAGCAGCCTAGACCCAGCAGGACCGTACCAAGAGACCCAGTACTTC.

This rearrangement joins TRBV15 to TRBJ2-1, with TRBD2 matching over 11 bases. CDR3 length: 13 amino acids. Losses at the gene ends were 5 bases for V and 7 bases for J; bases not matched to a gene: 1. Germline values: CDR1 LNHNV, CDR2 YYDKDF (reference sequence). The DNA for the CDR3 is TGTGCCACCAGCTGGACTAGCGGGAATGAGCAGTTCTTC. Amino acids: CATSWTSGNEQFF.

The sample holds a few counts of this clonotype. CDR3 nucleotide sequence: TGCGCCAGCAGCTTGGTTGGCTTTGGGCAAGAGACCCAGTACTTC. It is translated as CASSLVGFGQETQYF. The V and J genes are TRBV5-1 and TRBJ2-5; D is unclear. The germline V gene encodes CDR1 SGHRS and CDR2 YFSETQ. V lost 0 bases and J 2 bases, leaving 11 bases between the germline ends. CDR3 length equals 15 residues.

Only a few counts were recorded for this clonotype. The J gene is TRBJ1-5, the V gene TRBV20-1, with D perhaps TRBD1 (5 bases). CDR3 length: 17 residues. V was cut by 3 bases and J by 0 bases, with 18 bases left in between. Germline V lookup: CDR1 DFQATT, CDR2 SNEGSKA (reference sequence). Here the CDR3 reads CSASGGGGVYSNQPQHF. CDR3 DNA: TGCAGTGCTAGCGGGGGGGGGGGGGTATATAGCAATCAGCCCCAGCATTTT.

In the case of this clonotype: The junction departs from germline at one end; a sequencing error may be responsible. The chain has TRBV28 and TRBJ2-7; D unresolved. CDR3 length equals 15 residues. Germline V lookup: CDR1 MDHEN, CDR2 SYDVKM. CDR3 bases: TGTGCCAGCAGCATCTCCGACGGATTCTCCTACGAGCGGTACTTC. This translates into CASSISDGFSYERYF.

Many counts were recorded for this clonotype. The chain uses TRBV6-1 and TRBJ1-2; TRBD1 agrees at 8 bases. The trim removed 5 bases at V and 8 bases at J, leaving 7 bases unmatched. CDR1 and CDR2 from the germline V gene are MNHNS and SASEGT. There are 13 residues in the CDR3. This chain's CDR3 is CASSPQGERGYTF. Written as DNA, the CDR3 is TGTGCCAGCAGTCCACAGGGGGAACGGGGCTACACCTTC.

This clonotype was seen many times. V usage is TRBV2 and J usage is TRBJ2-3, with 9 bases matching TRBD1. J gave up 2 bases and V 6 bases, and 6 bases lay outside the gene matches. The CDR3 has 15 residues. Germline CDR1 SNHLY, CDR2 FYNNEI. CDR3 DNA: TGTGCCAGCAGACCGGGGACAGGGTCCACAGATACGCAGTATTTT. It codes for CASRPGTGSTDTQYF. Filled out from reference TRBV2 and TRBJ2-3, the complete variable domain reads EPEVTQTPSHQVTQMGQEVILRCVPISNHLYFYWYRQILGQKVEFLVSFYNNEISEKSEIFDDQFSVERPDGSNFTLKIRSTKLEDSAMYFCASRPGTGSTDTQYFGPGTRLTVL.

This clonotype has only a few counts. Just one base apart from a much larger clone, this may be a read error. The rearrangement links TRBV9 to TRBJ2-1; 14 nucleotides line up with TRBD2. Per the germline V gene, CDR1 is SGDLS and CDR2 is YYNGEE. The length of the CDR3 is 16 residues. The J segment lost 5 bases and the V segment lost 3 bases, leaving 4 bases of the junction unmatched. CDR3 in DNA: TGTGCCAGCAGCGCCCCGGGACTAGCGGGAGACAATGAGCAGTTCTTC. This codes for CASSAPGLAGDNEQFF.

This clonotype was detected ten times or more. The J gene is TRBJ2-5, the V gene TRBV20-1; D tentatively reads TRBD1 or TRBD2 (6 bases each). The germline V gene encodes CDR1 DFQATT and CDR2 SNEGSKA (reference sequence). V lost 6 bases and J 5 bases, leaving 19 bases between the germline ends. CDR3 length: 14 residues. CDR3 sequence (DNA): TGCAGTGCAGCGGAGGGGGGTTTTCGTGAGACCCAGTACTTC. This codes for CSAAEGGFRETQYF.

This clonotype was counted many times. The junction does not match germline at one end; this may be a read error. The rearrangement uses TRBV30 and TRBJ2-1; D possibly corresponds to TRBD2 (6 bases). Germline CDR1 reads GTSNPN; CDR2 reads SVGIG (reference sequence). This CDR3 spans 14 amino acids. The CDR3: CARRDESSYNEQFF. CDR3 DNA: TGTGCCAGGAGGGACGAGAGCTCCTACAATGAGCAGTTCTTC.

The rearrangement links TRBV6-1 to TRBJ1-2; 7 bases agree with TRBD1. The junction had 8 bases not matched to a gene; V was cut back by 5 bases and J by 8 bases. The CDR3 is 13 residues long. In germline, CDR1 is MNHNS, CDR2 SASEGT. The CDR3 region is CASSTTGSGGYTF. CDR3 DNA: TGTGCCAGCAGTACGACAGGGAGTGGAGGCTACACCTTC.